Shown below are 26 T cell receptor beta chains from a single sample sequenced in a study of regulatory T cells in long-lasting Graves disease. Specified time point: newly diagnosed GD, antithyroid drugs for less than 3 months. PBMC-derived RNA was used for the TCR library. According to the study, TCR beta libraries were built with iRepertoire HTBI primers and CDR3-region Arm-PCR. TCRdb called the multiplex PCR reads again in MiXCR, with one record for every CDR3 protein. The sample has approximately 560,000 distinct CDR3 sequences; more than 15% are singletons. The sample was also reused in another study, on T cells in Graves' hyperthyroidism and ophthalmopathy.

The source was peripheral blood mononuclear cells (PBMCs), collected at new diagnosis, from a patient treated with antithyroid drugs. Every receptor here comes from a man between 18 and 35 years old with Graves disease.

This clonotype has at least ten counts. This chain joins TRBV7-3 and TRBJ2-7; possibly TRBD2 for D (5 bases). Looked up from germline, CDR1 is SGHTA and CDR2 is FQGTGA. The length of the CDR3 is 13 residues. Between the trimmed V and J ends, which lost 5 bases and 5 bases, there was a span of 13 bases. The CDR3 bases are TGTGCCAGCAGCCCCCACCCCGGGAACGAGCAGTACTTC. Amino acids: CASSPHPGNEQYF.

The J gene is TRBJ1-1, the V gene TRBV18, with D maybe TRBD1 (5 bases). V lost 4 bases, J lost 2 bases, and 8 bases lay in between. The CDR3 extends over 13 amino acids. CDR1 is KGHSH, CDR2 LQKENI, per germline. The chain's CDR3 is CASSRGSNTEAFF. Written as DNA, the CDR3 is TGTGCCAGCTCACGGGGGTCTAACACTGAAGCTTTCTTT.

A few counts support this clonotype. The chain carries TRBV20-1 and TRBJ2-5; 14 nucleotides align to TRBD2. With 5 bases clipped from V and 5 bases from J, the junction kept 7 bases outside the gene matches. CDR1 DFQATT and CDR2 SNEGSKA come from the germline V gene (reference sequence). The CDR3 consists of 15 residues. CDR3 nucleotide sequence: TGCAGTGCTGAGTTGACTAGCGGGAGGGTCGAGACCCAGTACTTC. Translated, it gives CSAELTSGRVETQYF.

This clonotype was recorded at least ten times. The chain couples TRBV7-9 to TRBJ2-3; the D gene could be TRBD1 or TRBD2 (6 bases each). Germline CDR1 is SEHNR and CDR2 is FQNEAQ (reference sequence). V was trimmed by 11 bases and J by 2 bases, leaving 23 bases between them. CDR3 length: 16 amino acids. In DNA, the CDR3 is TGTGCCGGGGGGAGACAGGAGACCCACTTCACAGATACGCAGTATTTT. Amino acids: CAGGRQETHFTDTQYF. The full variable domain, with the rest looked up from reference TRBV7-9 and TRBJ2-3, is DTGVSQNPRHKITKRGQNVTFRCDPISEHNRLYWYRQTLGQGPEFLTYFQNEAQLEKSRLLSDRFSAERPKGSFSTLEIQRTEQGDSAMYLCAGGRQETHFTDTQYFGPGTRLTVL.

This clonotype was recorded a few times. The chain is built from TRBV10-2 and TRBJ2-7; D could derive from TRBD1 or TRBD2 (5 bases each). The V end was cut by 6 bases, the J end by 5 bases, with 11 bases between. The germline V gene encodes CDR1 WSHSY and CDR2 SAAADI. The CDR3 is 12 residues long. The chain's CDR3 is CASRGDVDEQYF. The CDR3 DNA follows: TGCGCCAGCAGGGGGGACGTCGACGAGCAGTACTTC.

In its sample, this clonotype was seen many times. The gene calls are TRBV7-8 and TRBJ2-3; D not certain. Germline assignment: CDR1 SGHVS and CDR2 FQNEAQ. With 2 bases removed from V and 2 bases from J, the gap between germline ends came to 14 bases. The CDR3 is 16 amino acids. Here the CDR3 reads CASSLRRTTNTDTQYF. CDR3 nucleotide sequence: TGTGCCAGCAGCTTACGCAGGACCACGAACACAGATACGCAGTATTTT.

This clonotype was found a few times. The chain is built from TRBV3-1 and TRBJ1-1; a possible D gene is TRBD1 (6 bases). The CDR3 contains 16 residues. Germline-derived CDR1 and CDR2 are LGHDT and YNNKEL (reference sequence). The germline V and J ends were trimmed by 0 bases and 1 base, with 12 bases remaining between them. DNA for the CDR3: TGTGCCAGCAGCCAAGAAGGGAACAGGGCGAACACTGAAGCTTTCTTT. As protein: CASSQEGNRANTEAFF. The entire variable domain, with the rest obtained from reference TRBV3-1 and TRBJ1-1, is as follows: DTAVSQTPKYLVTQMGNDKSIKCEQNLGHDTMYWYKQDSKKFLKIMFSYNNKELIINETVPNRFSPKSPDKAHLNLHINSLELGDSAVYFCASSQEGNRANTEAFFGQGTRLTVV.

This clonotype was observed a handful of times. The V and J genes are TRBV20-1 and TRBJ2-7; 10 bases map to TRBD1. J lost 4 bases, V lost 0 bases, and 9 bases had no gene match. The CDR3 consists of 16 residues. In germline, CDR1 is DFQATT, CDR2 SNEGSKA (reference sequence). This CDR3 is CSARDPDRGQTYEQYF. CDR3 sequence (DNA): TGCAGTGCTAGAGATCCAGACAGGGGGCAGACGTACGAGCAGTACTTC.

This clonotype was seen ten or more times. Mismatch with germline at one junction end may stem from a read error. The J gene is TRBJ2-5, the V gene TRBV12-3 or TRBV12-4; D may be TRBD1 or TRBD2 (6 bases each). CDR3 length equals 14 residues. CDR3 coding DNA: TGTGCCAGCAATTTAGGGGGGTCGATAGGGACCCAGTACTTC. Translating it yields CASNLGGSIGTQYF.

In this sample, this clonotype turned up many times. The chain carries TRBV12-3 or TRBV12-4 and TRBJ1-1; TRBD1 might be the D (5 bases). V lost 3 bases and J 3 bases, leaving 20 bases between the germline ends. CDR3 length: 17 residues. The CDR3 coding sequence is TGTGCCAGCAGTTTCTCCGGGACGGCGAGTTTGGACACTGAAGCTTTCTTT. Translated: CASSFSGTASLDTEAFF.

In its sample, this clonotype was seen many times. Written as DNA, the CDR3 is TGTGCCAGCAGCCAAGATCTAGGAAGGGAGCAGTACTTC. Amino acid sequence: CASSQDLGREQYF. This rearrangement joins TRBV3-1 to TRBJ2-7; D remains ambiguous. V lost 0 bases and J lost 7, with 10 bases in between. The CDR3 has 13 residues. Germline CDR1 reads LGHDT; CDR2 reads YNNKEL (reference sequence).

The DNA for the CDR3 is TGTGCCAGCAGCCAAGATATAGCCGGGGGAGGCTTATCGGATGAGCAGTTCTTC. This encodes CASSQDIAGGGLSDEQFF. The V call is TRBV14, the J call TRBJ2-1; TRBD2 is a possible D gene (6 bases). V shed 0 bases and J shed 8 bases, with 23 bases lying between them. This CDR3 contains 18 residues. The germline gives CDR1 SGHDN, CDR2 FVKESK.

This clonotype was seen many times. The DNA of the CDR3 is TGTGCCAGCAGCCCGCTAGCGGGAGAACGGAATGAGCAGTTCTTC. Its protein product is CASSPLAGERNEQFF. V gene TRBV7-2 combines with J gene TRBJ2-1; 10 nucleotides line up with TRBD2. Per germline, CDR1 SGHTA and CDR2 FQGNSA. V shed 5 bases and J 7 bases; nucleotides not matched to a gene: 8. This CDR3 spans 15 amino acids.

This CDR3 is CASSLTRGDTGELFF. CDR3 DNA sequence: TGTGCCAGCAGCTTAACCAGGGGGGATACTGGGGAGCTGTTTTTT. The genes are TRBV7-9 and TRBJ2-2, with D maybe TRBD1 (7 bases). Deletions cut 2 bases from V and 8 bases from J, with 15 bases between. Per the germline V gene, CDR1 is SEHNR and CDR2 is FQNEAQ (reference sequence). The CDR3 has 15 amino acids.

A few counts support this clonotype. With a much larger clone just one base away, this may be a read error. The chain joins TRBV7-2 to TRBJ2-7; 10 bases line up with TRBD1. There are 15 residues in the CDR3. From germline, CDR1 is SGHTA and CDR2 FQGNSA. The chain's CDR3 is CASNFRGTGDYERYF. CDR3 nucleotide sequence: TGTGCCAGCAATTTCCGAGGGACAGGGGACTACGAGCGGTACTTC.

This clonotype occurred a few times. Written as DNA, the CDR3 is TGTGCCAGCAGCCAATCTTTCAAGTACTCCTACAATGAGCAGTTCTTC. Its translation: CASSQSFKYSYNEQFF. The J gene is TRBJ2-1, the V gene TRBV16; D unclear. The CDR3 is made up of 16 amino acids. V was cut by 0 bases and J by 0 bases, with 9 bases left in between. Per germline, CDR1 KGHSY and CDR2 FQNENV.

This clonotype has ten or more counts. The V and J genes are TRBV20-1 and TRBJ2-1; unclear D gene. The germline V and J ends were trimmed by 5 bases and 5 bases, with 10 bases remaining between them. The CDR3 has 12 amino acids. The germline V gene has CDR1 DFQATT and CDR2 SNEGSKA (reference sequence). CDR3 residues: CSAYEAHNEQFF. The CDR3 DNA reads TGCAGTGCTTACGAGGCCCACAATGAGCAGTTCTTC.

This chain links TRBV10-3 with TRBJ2-5; unclear D gene. CDR3 length: 14 amino acids. Trimming took off 7 bases at V and 2 bases at J, with 14 bases between the two ends. In germline, CDR1 is ENHRY, CDR2 SYGVKD. The CDR3 nucleotides read TGTGCCATCATGCAGGAACAAGGGCAAGAGACCCAGTACTTC. It yields the protein CAIMQEQGQETQYF.

This clonotype was seen more than once but under ten times. J is TRBJ2-3 and V is TRBV11-2; 10 bases are a match to TRBD1. The J call is in doubt because the DNA end fits TRBJ2-1 better. Germline CDR1 reads SGHAT; CDR2 reads FQNNGV. The CDR3 is made up of 13 amino acids. CDR3 DNA sequence: TGTGCCAGCGGAACGACAGGGGGCACTGAGCAGTTCTTC. Its protein product is CASGTTGGTEQFF.

This clonotype was found a few times. This chain uses TRBV15 with TRBJ2-7, with D perhaps TRBD2 (6 bases). This CDR3 is built from 15 residues. Deletions cut 0 bases from V and 2 bases from J, with 11 bases between. Germline V gene lookup returns CDR1 LNHNV and CDR2 YYDKDF (reference sequence). The CDR3, as DNA: TGTGCCACCAGCAGAGATAAGGCGGGGACCTACGAGCAGTACTTC. The encoded protein is CATSRDKAGTYEQYF.

This clonotype was recorded a few times. Relative to the germline gene, one junction end is altered; a read error may explain this. V is TRBV7-7 and J is TRBJ2-1; 7 nucleotides line up with TRBD1. Per germline, CDR1 SSHAT and CDR2 FNYEAQ (reference sequence). The CDR3 spans 15 residues. In DNA form, the CDR3 reads TGTGCTAGCAGCTCCGACAGGGAATCCTACAATGAGCAGTTCTTC. Encoded protein: CASSSDRESYNEQFF.

In this sample, this clonotype turned up many times. V usage is TRBV3-1 and J usage is TRBJ2-7; D is ambiguous. The ends were cut back, 3 bases at V and 1 base at J, with 10 bases in the middle. Germline assignment: CDR1 LGHDT and CDR2 YNNKEL (reference sequence). The CDR3 has 14 residues. The CDR3 DNA reads as TGTGCCAGCAGCCAGACCATAAGTTCCTACGAGCAGTACTTC. Protein: CASSQTISSYEQYF.

This clonotype was observed at least ten times. This chain connects TRBV18 to TRBJ2-5; tentative D call: TRBD1 (6 bases). Germline CDR1 reads KGHSH; CDR2 reads LQKENI. The CDR3 spans 14 residues. Between the trimmed V and J ends, which lost 5 bases and 2 bases, there was a span of 12 bases. In nucleotides, the CDR3 is TGTGCCAGCTCAGTGGGACACCGACAAGAGACCCAGTACTTC. Translating it yields CASSVGHRQETQYF.

In this sample, this clonotype turned up a few times. The CDR3 loop reads CASSYRRGRGNYEQYF. For the CDR3, the DNA is TGTGCCAGCAGTTACCGAAGAGGGCGGGGGAACTACGAGCAGTACTTC. This chain joins TRBV28 and TRBJ2-7, with 7 bases aligning to TRBD2. V gave up 4 bases and J gave up 3 bases; unmatched junction bases: 12. There are 16 residues in the CDR3. Germline CDR1 and CDR2: MDHEN and SYDVKM.

The count of this clonotype is one. This sequence joins TRBV27 and TRBJ2-3, with 7 nucleotides matching TRBD1. CDR1 is MNHEY, CDR2 SMNVEV, per germline (reference sequence). The CDR3 is 15 amino acids. Trimming at V came to 7 bases and at J to 4 bases, leaving 11 bases not matched to a gene. The CDR3 loop reads CASNLEGGRADTQYF. The CDR3 DNA reads as TGTGCCAGCAATCTAGAAGGGGGCAGGGCAGATACGCAGTATTTT.

This clonotype appeared a few times. V is TRBV9 and J is TRBJ1-2; a possible D gene is TRBD1 (6 bases). The CDR3 contains 15 residues. The V gene lost 0 bases and the J gene lost 4 bases, with 13 bases spanning the gap. Germline values: CDR1 SGDLS, CDR2 YYNGEE. CDR3: CASSVGQGKGYGYTF. The CDR3 coding sequence is TGTGCCAGCAGCGTAGGGCAGGGGAAAGGCTATGGCTACACCTTC.